These T cell receptor beta chains were read from a single sample in a study of radiation and T cells in renal cell carcinoma. The protocol was immunoSEQ multiplex PCR, while the TCRdb copy is restricted to in-frame clones and leaves out a portion. The sample includes some 130,000 clones, about 81% seen only once; the top ten take around 1.8%. Here the sequenced sample was blood, taken from a patient whose treatment included radiotherapy and nephrectomy. These receptors all stem from an older woman with renal cell carcinoma. Both conserved end residues are part of each CDR3.

CDR3aa: CASSLGLAGEEAGELFF; v_gene: TRBV9
CDR3aa: CASSLEGGAGANVLTF; v_gene: TRBV5-1
CDR3aa: CAISPDSNQPQHF; v_gene: TRBV10-3
CDR3aa: CASSALVGRERYEQFF; v_gene: TRBV9
CDR3aa: CASSWGTGVPNYEQYF; v_gene: TRBV5-6
CDR3aa: CASSQDGQGGSPLHF; v_gene: TRBV4-2
CDR3aa: CASSLTTSGGGTDTQYF; v_gene: TRBV5-6
CDR3aa: CASSVQALSSYEQYF; v_gene: TRBV6-1
CDR3aa: CASSLAGNTEAFF; v_gene: TRBV5-6
CDR3aa: CASSFLPGQYNEQFF; v_gene: TRBV5-1
CDR3aa: CASSLTAGGGREQFF; v_gene: TRBV7-2
CDR3aa: CASSSGRFRSDTQYF; v_gene: TRBV5-4
CDR3aa: CASSPGGLEAFF; v_gene: TRBV7-9
CDR3aa: CASSPGGLNTGELFF; v_gene: TRBV7-3
CDR3aa: CASSAGRTMDEQYF; v_gene: TRBV5-1
CDR3aa: CASSYKGGNEKLFF; v_gene: TRBV6-5
CDR3aa: CASSQDIGAPGSNQPQHF; v_gene: TRBV4-3
CDR3aa: CATSSESSYEQYF; v_gene: TRBV15
CDR3aa: CASSFDREAEAFF; v_gene: TRBV7-3
CDR3aa: CASSQQITGANYGYTF; v_gene: TRBV4-3
CDR3aa: CASSFGPGLQWRNEQFF; v_gene: TRBV28
CDR3aa: CASTDETGSPPLHF; v_gene: TRBV7-9
CDR3aa: CASSRRETQYF; v_gene: TRBV25-1
CDR3aa: CASSSRGGAYEAFF; v_gene: TRBV11-2
CDR3aa: CASSFGDSYEQYF; v_gene: TRBV11-1
CDR3aa: CASSYSSGVSTDTQCF; v_gene: TRBV6-5
CDR3aa: CASSEAEYYEQYF; v_gene: TRBV6-1
CDR3aa: CASSPLGQGKYEQYF; v_gene: TRBV11-2
CDR3aa: CASRGAAAGELFF; v_gene: TRBV7-6
CDR3aa: CASSAASGRAPHEQYF; v_gene: TRBV9
CDR3aa: CASSFGTSSYEQYF; v_gene: TRBV7-2
CDR3aa: CASSTFTDMQYF; v_gene: TRBV6-6
CDR3aa: CASSLGQRNEKLFF; v_gene: TRBV7-9
CDR3aa: CASRWANTEAFF; v_gene: TRBV19
CDR3aa: CASSVWGLNQPQHF; v_gene: TRBV9
CDR3aa: CASSGVSITDTQYF; v_gene: TRBV28
CDR3aa: CASSTQGASTDTQYF; v_gene: TRBV18
CDR3aa: CASSPGGSSYNEQFF; v_gene: TRBV9
CDR3aa: CAISEAGRAVNSGNTIYF; v_gene: TRBV10-3
CDR3aa: CASSPKASTDTQYF; v_gene: TRBV18
CDR3aa: CASSFNTGELFF; v_gene: TRBV27
CDR3aa: CASSTLRGPTDTQYF; v_gene: TRBV19
CDR3aa: CASRVTGDTDTQYF; v_gene: TRBV5-1
CDR3aa: CASSPLLSGTGGGTDTQYF; v_gene: TRBV28
CDR3aa: CASKAPAIGSQPQHF; v_gene: TRBV19